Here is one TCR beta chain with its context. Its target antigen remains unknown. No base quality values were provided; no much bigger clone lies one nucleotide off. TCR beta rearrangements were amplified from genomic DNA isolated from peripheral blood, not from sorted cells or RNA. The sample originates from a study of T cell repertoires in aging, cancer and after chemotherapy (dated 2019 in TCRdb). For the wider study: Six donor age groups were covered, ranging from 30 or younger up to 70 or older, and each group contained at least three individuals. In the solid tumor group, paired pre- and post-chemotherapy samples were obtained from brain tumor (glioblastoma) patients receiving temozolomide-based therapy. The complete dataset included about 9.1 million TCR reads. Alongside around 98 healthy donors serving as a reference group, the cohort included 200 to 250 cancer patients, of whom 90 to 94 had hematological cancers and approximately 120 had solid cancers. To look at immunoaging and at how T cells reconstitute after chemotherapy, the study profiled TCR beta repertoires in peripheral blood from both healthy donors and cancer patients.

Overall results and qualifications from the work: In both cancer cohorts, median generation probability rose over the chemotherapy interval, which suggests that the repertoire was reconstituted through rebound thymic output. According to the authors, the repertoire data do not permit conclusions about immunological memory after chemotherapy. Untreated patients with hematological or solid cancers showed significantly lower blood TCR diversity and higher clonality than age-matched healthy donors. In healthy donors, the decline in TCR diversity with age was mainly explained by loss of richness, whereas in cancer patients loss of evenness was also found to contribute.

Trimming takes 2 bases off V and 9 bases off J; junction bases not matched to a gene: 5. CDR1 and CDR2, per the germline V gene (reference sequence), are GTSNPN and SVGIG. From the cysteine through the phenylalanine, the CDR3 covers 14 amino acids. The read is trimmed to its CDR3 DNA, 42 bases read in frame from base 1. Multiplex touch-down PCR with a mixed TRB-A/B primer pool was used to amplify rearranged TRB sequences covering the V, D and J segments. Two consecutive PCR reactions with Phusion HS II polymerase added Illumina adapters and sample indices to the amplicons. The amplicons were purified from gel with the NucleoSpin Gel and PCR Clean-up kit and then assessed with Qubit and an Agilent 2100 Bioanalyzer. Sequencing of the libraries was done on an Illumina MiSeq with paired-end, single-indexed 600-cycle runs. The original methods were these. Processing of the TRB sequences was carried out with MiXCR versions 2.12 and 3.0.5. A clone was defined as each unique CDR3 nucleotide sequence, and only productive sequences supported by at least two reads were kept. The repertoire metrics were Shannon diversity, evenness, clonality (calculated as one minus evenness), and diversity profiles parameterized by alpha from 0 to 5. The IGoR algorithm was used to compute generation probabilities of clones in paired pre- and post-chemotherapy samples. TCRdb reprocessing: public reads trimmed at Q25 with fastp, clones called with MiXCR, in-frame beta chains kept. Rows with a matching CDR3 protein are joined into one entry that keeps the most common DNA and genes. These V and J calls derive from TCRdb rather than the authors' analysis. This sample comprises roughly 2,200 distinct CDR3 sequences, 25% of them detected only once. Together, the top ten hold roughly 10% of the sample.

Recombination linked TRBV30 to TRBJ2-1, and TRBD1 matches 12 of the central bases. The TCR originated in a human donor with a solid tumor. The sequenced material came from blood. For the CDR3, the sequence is CAWSLGTGGTEQFF. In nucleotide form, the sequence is TGTGCCTGGAGTCTGGGGACAGGGGGCACTGAGCAGTTCTTC.